These 23 T cell receptor beta chains were sequenced from one sample in a study of T cells in Graves' hyperthyroidism and ophthalmopathy (dated by TCRdb to between 2018 and 2021). The library was obtained by multiplex PCR. Instrument used: Illumina HiSeq 2000. The TCR beta CDR3 regions were amplified from RNA transcripts. The first round of RT-PCR for the TCR CDR3 was performed with the HTBI primer set and the Qiagen OneStep RT-PCR kit. TCRdb trimmed public reads at Q25 via fastp, called clones via MiXCR and kept in-frame beta chains. Every CDR3 protein is listed once, alongside the most common genes and DNA of its rows. The sample profile shows about 480,000 distinct CDR3 sequences; less than 25% of them were found once. The ten largest clones take up approximately 10% of the sample. The sample comprised blood. The receptor source for this set is a woman aged 30 to 39 with Graves' ophthalmopathy.

The chain couples TRBV28 to TRBJ1-5; TRBD1 matches at 7 bases. Trimming at V came to 5 bases and at J to 1 base, leaving 17 bases not matched to a gene. Per germline, CDR1 MDHEN and CDR2 SYDVKM. The CDR3 contains 19 residues. The CDR3 bases are TGTGCCAGCAGTCCCCCGGGTCAGGGGGTCCCAAAAAGCAATCAGCCCCAGCATTTT. This encodes CASSPPGQGVPKSNQPQHF.

This clonotype was counted ten times or more. In DNA form, the CDR3 reads TGCAGCGTTGCAAGGGCAGAAGGCTACACCTTC. Amino acids: CSVARAEGYTF. This chain joins TRBV29-1 and TRBJ1-2; D remains ambiguous. CDR1 SQVTM and CDR2 ANQGSEA come from the germline V gene. With 4 bases removed from V and 8 bases from J, the gap between germline ends came to 11 bases. CDR3 length: 11 amino acids.

This clonotype was seen repeatedly, ten times or more. This CDR3 is CASSFSWDRGLGNTEAFF. CDR3 nucleotides: TGTGCCAGCAGTTTTTCATGGGACAGGGGGCTTGGGAACACTGAAGCTTTCTTT. The V call is TRBV12-3 or TRBV12-4, the J call TRBJ1-1, with 12 nucleotides matching TRBD1. V shed 3 bases, J shed 1 base, and the junction held 9 bases outside the gene matches. The CDR3 totals 18 residues.

Concerning this clonotype: A much larger clone lies one base from this, so it may be a read error. The chain links TRBV7-2 to TRBJ1-1; TRBD1 is a possible D gene (5 bases). Germline assignment: CDR1 SGHTA and CDR2 FQGNSA. Trimming pared 3 bases from V and 4 bases from J, leaving 15 bases between. The CDR3 loop spans 15 amino acids. For the CDR3, the DNA is TGTGCCAGCAGCTTCTCGGGGCCCCTGATCACTGAAGCTTTCTTT. Translated: CASSFSGPLITEAFF.

V usage is TRBV11-2 and J usage is TRBJ1-5; the D is unclear. Trimming took off 5 bases at V and 5 bases at J, with 10 bases between the two ends. CDR1 and CDR2 from the germline V gene are SGHAT and FQNNGV. CDR3 size: 13 residues. CDR3 DNA sequence: TGTGCCAGCAGCCAAGCCTACCATCAGCCCCAGCATTTT. Translating gives CASSQAYHQPQHF.

This clonotype was found many times. This chain uses TRBV10-3 with TRBJ2-2; the D gene could be TRBD1 or TRBD2 (6 bases each). Trimming left V 8 bases short and J 1 base short, with 8 bases between. The V gene's germline CDR1 is ENHRY and CDR2 SYGVKD. The CDR3 has 13 residues. This chain's CDR3 is CAIGGQNTGELFF. The CDR3 coding sequence is TGTGCCATCGGGGGGCAGAACACCGGGGAGCTGTTTTTT.

This clonotype has at least ten counts. This sequence joins TRBV6-2 or TRBV6-3 and TRBJ2-2; TRBD1 aligns across 7 bases. The J segment lost 0 bases and the V segment lost 2 bases, leaving 9 bases of the junction unmatched. CDR3 length equals 18 residues. Germline CDR1 reads MNHEY; CDR2 reads SVGEGT. CDR3 loop: CASSYPTTGPSNTGELFF. The DNA for the CDR3 is TGTGCCAGCAGTTACCCGACGACAGGGCCCTCGAACACCGGGGAGCTGTTTTTT.

This clonotype was detected many times. The chain is built from TRBV27 and TRBJ1-5; unclear D gene. The CDR3 is 16 amino acids. Deletions cut 6 bases from V and 5 bases from J, with 20 bases between. CDR1 MNHEY and CDR2 SMNVEV come from the germline V gene (reference sequence). CDR3 loop: CASRSYTAGGDQPQHF. The CDR3 DNA reads as TGTGCCAGCAGGTCCTACACAGCGGGTGGGGATCAGCCCCAGCATTTT.

This clonotype was detected only a few times. CDR3 coding DNA: TGTGCCAGCAGCCTCCTTGGTCTAGAAGCTTTCTTT. Translation gives CASSLLGLEAFF. The chain uses TRBV13 and TRBJ1-1; no definite D call. CDR1 and CDR2 (germline): PRHDT, FYEKMQ (reference sequence). This CDR3 is built from 12 residues. V lost 5 bases and J lost 8, with 12 bases in between.

This clonotype was detected ten times or more. The chain employs TRBV10-3 and TRBJ1-1; possible D gene TRBD1, 5 bases. Germline CDR1 is ENHRY and CDR2 is SYGVKD. Trimming shortened V by 3 bases and J by 1 base, and 12 bases separated the two germline ends. CDR3 size: 15 residues. The DNA for the CDR3 is TGTGCCATCAGTGATCGTAAGGGGAGGAACACTGAAGCTTTCTTT. Encoded protein: CAISDRKGRNTEAFF.

The table lists this clonotype with many counts. The chain uses TRBV3-1 and TRBJ2-7, with TRBD1 matching over 7 bases. CDR3 length: 14 amino acids. Germline-derived CDR1 and CDR2 are LGHDT and YNNKEL (reference sequence). V was pared by 7 bases and J by 9 bases, with 15 bases of the junction left unmatched. Here the CDR3 DNA reads TGTGCCAGCAACCGGGACAGTGGACCGCATGGGCAGTACTTC. This gives the protein CASNRDSGPHGQYF.

This clonotype was seen repeatedly, ten times or more. The chain combines TRBV6-5 with TRBJ2-7; the match to TRBD1 covers 9 bases. The CDR3 spans 16 residues. Germline values: CDR1 MNHEY, CDR2 SVGAGI. V lost 0 bases and J lost 3; bases outside the gene matches: 6. CDR3 in amino acids: CASSYSLGGQGYEQYF. CDR3 sequence (DNA): TGTGCCAGCAGTTACTCGTTGGGGGGACAGGGCTACGAGCAGTACTTC.

The CDR3 loop is CASSVGGVRNQPQHF. In DNA, the CDR3 is TGTGCCAGCAGTGTCGGCGGGGTGCGCAATCAGCCCCAGCATTTT. The V call is TRBV6-1, the J call TRBJ1-5, with D hard to call. Germline V gene lookup returns CDR1 MNHNS and CDR2 SASEGT. The V and J ends lost 4 bases and 2 bases respectively, with 12 bases between them. This CDR3 is built from 15 residues.

This clonotype came up many times. The chain carries TRBV3-1 and TRBJ1-2; D uncertain. Germline V gives CDR1 LGHDT, CDR2 YNNKEL (reference sequence). This CDR3 region has 13 residues. Trimming cost V 4 bases and J 2 bases, with 8 bases left between them. The CDR3 DNA reads TGTGCCAGCAGCCGGTCTGGGAACTATGGCTACACCTTC. Translation gives CASSRSGNYGYTF.

This clonotype was seen a single time. A much larger clone differs from this one at a single base, so this may be a read error. The chain combines TRBV30 with TRBJ1-2; D not resolved. Germline V gives CDR1 GTSNPN, CDR2 SVGIG (reference sequence). This CDR3 has 14 residues. V shed 5 bases and J shed 8 bases, with 21 bases lying between them. This chain's CDR3 is CAWCLKGLSRGYTF. The CDR3 bases are TGTGCCTGGTGCCTGAAGGGTCTCTCAAGGGGCTACACCTTC.

This clonotype occurred many times. The chain links TRBV6-1 to TRBJ2-5; D may be TRBD1 (6 bases). The V gene's germline CDR1 is MNHNS and CDR2 SASEGT. V lost 5 bases and J lost 9, with 10 bases in between. This CDR3 contains 11 residues. CDR3: CASSTQGAQYF. The CDR3 nucleotides read TGTGCCAGCAGTACACAGGGTGCCCAGTACTTC.

The gene calls are TRBV6-5 and TRBJ1-6; 10 positions match TRBD1. The CDR3 length is 15 residues. Trimming at V came to 5 bases and at J to 5 bases, leaving 3 bases not matched to a gene. CDR1 is MNHEY, CDR2 SVGAGI, per germline. DNA of the CDR3: TGTGCCAGCAGTACAGACAGGGGGCATAATTCACCCCTCCACTTT. This sequence encodes CASSTDRGHNSPLHF.

The gene calls are TRBV4-1 and TRBJ1-2; D is unclear. CDR1 is MGHRA and CDR2 is YSYEKL in the germline V gene. V was trimmed by 0 bases and J by 6 bases, leaving 14 bases between them. CDR3 length equals 15 residues. DNA of the CDR3: TGCGCCAGCAGCCAAGACGCAGTTCGGGCGGATGGCTACACCTTC. Its protein is CASSQDAVRADGYTF.

This clonotype was counted between two and nine times. The V and J genes are TRBV10-3 and TRBJ2-7; D gene unclear. The germline gives CDR1 ENHRY, CDR2 SYGVKD. This CDR3 has 15 residues. With 2 bases removed from V and 0 bases from J, the gap between germline ends came to 11 bases. The CDR3 spells CAISEQTYSSYEQYF. In DNA form, the CDR3 reads TGTGCCATCAGTGAGCAGACTTACAGCTCCTACGAGCAGTACTTC.

This clonotype has ten or more counts. V is TRBV5-1 and J is TRBJ2-5; D unresolved. This CDR3 is built from 15 residues. Germline lookup yields CDR1 SGHRS and CDR2 YFSETQ. V dropped 0 bases and J dropped 0 bases, with 9 bases sitting between them. The CDR3 coding sequence is TGCGCCAGCAGCTTGGCCATAGGGCACCAAGAGACCCAGTACTTC. This sequence encodes CASSLAIGHQETQYF.

This clonotype was counted between two and nine times. V and J are TRBV15 and TRBJ2-7, with a weak D call TRBD1 (6 bases). This CDR3 is built from 13 residues. Germline V gene sequence: CDR1 LNHNV, CDR2 YYDKDF (reference sequence). The germline V and J ends were trimmed by 6 bases and 5 bases, with 14 bases remaining between them. CDR3 sequence: CATRGRGLHEQYF. The CDR3 DNA is TGTGCCACCAGAGGCAGGGGCTTGCACGAGCAGTACTTC.

This clonotype was seen ten or more times. The genes are TRBV7-3 and TRBJ1-1, with D possibly matching TRBD1 (5 bases). The CDR3 has 16 amino acids. The V gene's germline CDR1 is SGHTA and CDR2 FQGTGA. The V end lost 6 bases, the J end lost 1 base, and 18 bases lay between the germline ends. The CDR3 reads CASSPGGLGENTEAFF. Here the CDR3 DNA reads TGTGCCAGCAGTCCGGGGGGTCTGGGGGAGAACACTGAAGCTTTCTTT.

This chain links TRBV7-3 with TRBJ2-5; D possibly uses TRBD1 or TRBD2 (5 bases each). V was clipped by 5 bases and J by 5 bases, with 21 bases between them. The CDR3 contains 16 residues. CDR1 SGHTA and CDR2 FQGTGA come from the germline V gene. The DNA for the CDR3 is TGTGCCAGCAGCCGATCCGGGGCCACCGACGCGGAGACCCAGTACTTC. It specifies CASSRSGATDAETQYF.